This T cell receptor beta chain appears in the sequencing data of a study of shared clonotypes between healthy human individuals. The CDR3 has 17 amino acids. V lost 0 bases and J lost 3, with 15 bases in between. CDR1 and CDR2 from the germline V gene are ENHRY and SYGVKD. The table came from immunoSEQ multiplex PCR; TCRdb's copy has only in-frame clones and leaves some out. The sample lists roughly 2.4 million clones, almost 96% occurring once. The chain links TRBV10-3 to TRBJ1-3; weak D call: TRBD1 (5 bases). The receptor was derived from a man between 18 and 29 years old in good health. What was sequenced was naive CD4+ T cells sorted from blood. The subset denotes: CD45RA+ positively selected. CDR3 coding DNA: TGTGCCATCAGTGAGTCCGGGGAGGGGCTGTTTGGAAACACCATATATTTT. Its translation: CAISESGEGLFGNTIYF.